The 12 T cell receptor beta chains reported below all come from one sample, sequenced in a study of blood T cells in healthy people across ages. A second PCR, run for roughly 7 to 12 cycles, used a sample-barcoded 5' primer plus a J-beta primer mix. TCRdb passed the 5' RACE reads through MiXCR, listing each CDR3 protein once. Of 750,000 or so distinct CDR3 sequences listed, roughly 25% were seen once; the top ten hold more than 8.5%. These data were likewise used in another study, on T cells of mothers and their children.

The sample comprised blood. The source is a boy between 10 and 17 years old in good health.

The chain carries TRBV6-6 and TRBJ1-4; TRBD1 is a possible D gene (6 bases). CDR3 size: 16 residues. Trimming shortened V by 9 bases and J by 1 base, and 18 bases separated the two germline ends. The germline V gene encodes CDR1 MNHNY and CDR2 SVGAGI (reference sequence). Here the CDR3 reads CASTGQRDKTNEKLFF. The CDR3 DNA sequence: TGTGCCAGTACGGGTCAAAGGGACAAAACTAATGAAAAACTGTTTTTT.

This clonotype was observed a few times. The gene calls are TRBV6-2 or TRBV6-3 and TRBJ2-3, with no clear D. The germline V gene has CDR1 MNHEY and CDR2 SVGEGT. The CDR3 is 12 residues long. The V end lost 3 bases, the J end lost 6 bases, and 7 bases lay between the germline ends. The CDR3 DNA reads TGTGCCAGCAGTTATAGAGCCGATACGCAGTATTTT. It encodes CASSYRADTQYF.

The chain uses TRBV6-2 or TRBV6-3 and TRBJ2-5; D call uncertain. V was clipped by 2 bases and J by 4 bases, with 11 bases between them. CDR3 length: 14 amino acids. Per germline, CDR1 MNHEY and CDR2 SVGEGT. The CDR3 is CASSYGSMVETQYF. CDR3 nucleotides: TGTGCCAGCAGTTACGGCAGTATGGTAGAGACCCAGTACTTC.

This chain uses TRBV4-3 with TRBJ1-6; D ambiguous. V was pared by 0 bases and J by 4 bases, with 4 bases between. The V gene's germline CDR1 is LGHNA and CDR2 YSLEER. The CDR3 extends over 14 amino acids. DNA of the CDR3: TGCGCCAGCAGCCAAGAGGATTATAATTCACCCCTCCACTTT. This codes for CASSQEDYNSPLHF.

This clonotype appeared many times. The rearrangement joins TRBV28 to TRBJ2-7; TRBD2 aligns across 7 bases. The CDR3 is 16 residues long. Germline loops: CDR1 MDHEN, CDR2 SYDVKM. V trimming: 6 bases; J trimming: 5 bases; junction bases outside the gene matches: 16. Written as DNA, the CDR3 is TGTGCCAGCAGCCCGCCGAAGGGCGGGAGTTCCCACGAGCAGTACTTC. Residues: CASSPPKGGSSHEQYF.

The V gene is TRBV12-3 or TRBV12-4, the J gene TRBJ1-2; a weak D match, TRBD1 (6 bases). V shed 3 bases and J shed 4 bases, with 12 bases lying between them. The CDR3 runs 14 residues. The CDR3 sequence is CASSFSGQIYGYTF. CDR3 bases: TGTGCCAGCAGTTTTTCCGGACAGATCTATGGCTACACCTTC.

The CDR3 sequence: CASSQDLGGADTQYF. CDR3 DNA sequence: TGTGCCAGCAGCCAAGATCTAGGCGGTGCAGATACGCAGTATTTT. The chain joins TRBV4-2 to TRBJ2-3; no firm D call. Germline V CDR1 and CDR2: LGHNA, YNFKEQ. There are 15 residues in the CDR3. V was pared by 0 bases and J by 4 bases, with 11 bases between.

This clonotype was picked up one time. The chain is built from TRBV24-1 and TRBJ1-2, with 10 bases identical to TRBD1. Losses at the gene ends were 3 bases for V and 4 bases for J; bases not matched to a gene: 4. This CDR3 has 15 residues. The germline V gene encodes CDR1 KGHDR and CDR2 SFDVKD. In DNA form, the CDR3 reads TGTGCCACCAGTGATGCCGGGACAGGGGTCTATGGCTACACCTTC. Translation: CATSDAGTGVYGYTF.

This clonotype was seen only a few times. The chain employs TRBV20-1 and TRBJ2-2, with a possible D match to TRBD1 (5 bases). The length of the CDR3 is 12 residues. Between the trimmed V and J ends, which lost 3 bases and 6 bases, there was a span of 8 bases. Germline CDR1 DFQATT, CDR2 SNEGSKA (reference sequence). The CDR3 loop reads CSASKGPGELFF. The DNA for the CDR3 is TGCAGTGCTAGTAAGGGGCCCGGGGAGCTGTTTTTT.

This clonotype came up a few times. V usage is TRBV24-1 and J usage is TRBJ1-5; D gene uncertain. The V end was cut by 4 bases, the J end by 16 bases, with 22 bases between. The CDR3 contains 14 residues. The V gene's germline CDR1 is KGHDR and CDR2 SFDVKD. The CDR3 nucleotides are TGTGCCACCAGTGACCCACTCGGACCGGAGGTACAACATTTT. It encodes CATSDPLGPEVQHF.

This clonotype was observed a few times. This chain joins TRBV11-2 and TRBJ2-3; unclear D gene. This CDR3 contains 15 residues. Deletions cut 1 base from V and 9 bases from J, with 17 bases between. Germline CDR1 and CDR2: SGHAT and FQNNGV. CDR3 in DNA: TGTGCCAGCAGCTTAGGTGGGCCGGCGTCGTGGACGCAGTATTTT. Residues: CASSLGGPASWTQYF.

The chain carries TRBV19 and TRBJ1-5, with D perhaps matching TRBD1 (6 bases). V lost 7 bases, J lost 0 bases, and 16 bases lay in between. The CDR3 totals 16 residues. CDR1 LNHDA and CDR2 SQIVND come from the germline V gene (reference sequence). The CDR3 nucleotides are TGTGCCAGTACCCAGGGGCAGGATTTTAGCAATCAGCCCCAGCATTTT. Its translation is CASTQGQDFSNQPQHF.